This T cell receptor beta chain was sequenced during a study of blood T cell repertoires in COVID-19. Study in general: Whether acute or convalescent, the COVID-19 samples came from the United States, Italy and Spain. Sources were T cells, B-cell-depleted T cells, or PBMCs; the material itself was cDNA or gDNA.

In the original workflow: From reference gene primer amplification, estimates of nucleated cell counts were derived. Measured with immunoSEQ multiplex PCR; TCRdb has only the in-frame clones, and not every one. The DNA was the basis for D and trimming; V, J and clone size are from that table. In the table there are roughly 170,000 clones, roughly four fifths of which are singletons. This clonotype was obtained from a human donor in a cohort sampled during active COVID-19. The sequencing sample was made of peripheral blood.

CDR3 sequence: CASSPDRGISGYTF. As DNA, the CDR3 is TGTGCCAGCAGCCCGGACAGGGGGATCAGCGGCTACACCTTC. The rearrangement joins TRBV7-9 to TRBJ1-2; 10 bases match TRBD1. Germline CDR1 SEHNR, CDR2 FQNEAQ (reference sequence). This CDR3 spans 14 amino acids. V was pared by 5 bases and J by 8 bases, with 8 bases of the junction left unmatched.